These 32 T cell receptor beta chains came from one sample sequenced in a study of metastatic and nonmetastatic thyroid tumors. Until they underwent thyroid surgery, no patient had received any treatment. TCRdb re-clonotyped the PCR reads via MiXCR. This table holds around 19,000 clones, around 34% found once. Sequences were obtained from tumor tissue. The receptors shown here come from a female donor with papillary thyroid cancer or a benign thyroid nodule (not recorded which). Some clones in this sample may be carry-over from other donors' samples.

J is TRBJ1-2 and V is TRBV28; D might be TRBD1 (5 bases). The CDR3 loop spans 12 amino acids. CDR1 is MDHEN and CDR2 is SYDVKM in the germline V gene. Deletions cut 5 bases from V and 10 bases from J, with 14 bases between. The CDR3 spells CASSSRDKDYTF. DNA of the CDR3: TGTGCCAGCAGTAGCAGGGATAAGGACTACACCTTC.

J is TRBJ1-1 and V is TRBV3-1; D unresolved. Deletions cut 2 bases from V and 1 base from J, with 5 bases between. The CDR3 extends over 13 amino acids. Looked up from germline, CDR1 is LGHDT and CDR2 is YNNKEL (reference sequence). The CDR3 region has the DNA TGTGCCAGCAGCCAACGACGGAACACTGAAGCTTTCTTT. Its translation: CASSQRRNTEAFF.

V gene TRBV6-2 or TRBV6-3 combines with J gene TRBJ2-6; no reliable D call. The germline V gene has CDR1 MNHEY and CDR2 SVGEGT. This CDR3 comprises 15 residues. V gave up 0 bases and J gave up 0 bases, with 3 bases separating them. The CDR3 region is CASSYSSSGANVLTF. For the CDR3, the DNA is TGTGCCAGCAGTTACTCCAGCTCTGGGGCCAACGTCCTGACTTTC.

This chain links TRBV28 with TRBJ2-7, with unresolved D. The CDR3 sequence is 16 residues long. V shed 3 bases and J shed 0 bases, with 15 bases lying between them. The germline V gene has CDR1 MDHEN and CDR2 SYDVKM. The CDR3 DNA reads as TGTGCCAGCAGTTTGCCAAAGACGGCTACCTCCTACGAGCAGTACTTC. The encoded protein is CASSLPKTATSYEQYF.

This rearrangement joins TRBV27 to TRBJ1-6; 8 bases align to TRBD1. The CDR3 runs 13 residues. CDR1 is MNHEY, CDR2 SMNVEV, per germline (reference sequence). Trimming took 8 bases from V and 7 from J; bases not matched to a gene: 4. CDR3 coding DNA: TGTGCCAGCCAAGGACAGGGCAATTCACCCCTCCACTTT. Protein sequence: CASQGQGNSPLHF.

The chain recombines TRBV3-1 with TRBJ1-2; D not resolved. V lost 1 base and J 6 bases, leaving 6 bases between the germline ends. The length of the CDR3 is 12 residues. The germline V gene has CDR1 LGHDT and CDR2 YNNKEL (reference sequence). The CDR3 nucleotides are TGTGCCAGCAGCCAAGTAGCAAATGGCTACACCTTC. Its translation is CASSQVANGYTF.

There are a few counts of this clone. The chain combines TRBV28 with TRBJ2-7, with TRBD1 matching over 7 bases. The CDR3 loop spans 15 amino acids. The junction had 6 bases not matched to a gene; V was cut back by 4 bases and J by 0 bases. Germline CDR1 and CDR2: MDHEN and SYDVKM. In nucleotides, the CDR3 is TGTGCCAGCAGTTCGGGGCAGGGGGACTCCTACGAGCAGTACTTC. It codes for CASSSGQGDSYEQYF.

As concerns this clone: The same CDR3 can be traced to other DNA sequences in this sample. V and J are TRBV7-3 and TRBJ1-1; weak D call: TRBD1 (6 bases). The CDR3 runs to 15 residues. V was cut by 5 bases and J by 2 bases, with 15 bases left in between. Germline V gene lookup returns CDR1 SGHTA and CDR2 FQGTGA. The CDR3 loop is CASSPDGGDNTEAFF. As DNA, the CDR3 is TGTGCCAGCAGCCCCGACGGGGGCGATAACACTGAAGCTTTCTTT.

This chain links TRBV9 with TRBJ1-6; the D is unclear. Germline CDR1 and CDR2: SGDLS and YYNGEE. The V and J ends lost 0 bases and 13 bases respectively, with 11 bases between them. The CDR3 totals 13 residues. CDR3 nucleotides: TGTGCCAGCAGCGTAGACTCGTTGGGGCCCCTCCACTTT. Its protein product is CASSVDSLGPLHF.

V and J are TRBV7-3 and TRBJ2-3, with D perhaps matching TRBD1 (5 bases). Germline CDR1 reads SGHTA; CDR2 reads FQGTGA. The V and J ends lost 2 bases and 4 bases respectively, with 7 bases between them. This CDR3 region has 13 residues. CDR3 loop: CASSLQGPDTQYF. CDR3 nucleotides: TGTGCCAGCAGCTTACAGGGCCCAGATACGCAGTATTTT.

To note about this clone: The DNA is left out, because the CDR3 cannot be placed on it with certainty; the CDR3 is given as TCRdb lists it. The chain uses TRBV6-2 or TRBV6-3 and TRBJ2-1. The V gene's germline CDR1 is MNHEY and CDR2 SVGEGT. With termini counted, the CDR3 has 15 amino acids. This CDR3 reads CASILGRSSYNEQFF.

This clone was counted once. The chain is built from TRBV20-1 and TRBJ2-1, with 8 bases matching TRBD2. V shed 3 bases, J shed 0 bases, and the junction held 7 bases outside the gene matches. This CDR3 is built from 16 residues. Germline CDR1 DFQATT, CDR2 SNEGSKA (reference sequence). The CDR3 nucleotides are TGCAGTGCTAGTCCCACGGGACTAGTCTCCTACAATGAGCAGTTCTTC. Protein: CSASPTGLVSYNEQFF.

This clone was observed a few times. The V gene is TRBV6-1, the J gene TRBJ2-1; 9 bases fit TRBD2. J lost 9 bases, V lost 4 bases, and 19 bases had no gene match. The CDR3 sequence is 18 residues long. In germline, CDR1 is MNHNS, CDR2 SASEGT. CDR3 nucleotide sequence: TGTGCCAGCAGTGTTATCTGGGCAGACGTAGCGGGAGATGGTGAGCAGTTCTTC. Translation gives CASSVIWADVAGDGEQFF.

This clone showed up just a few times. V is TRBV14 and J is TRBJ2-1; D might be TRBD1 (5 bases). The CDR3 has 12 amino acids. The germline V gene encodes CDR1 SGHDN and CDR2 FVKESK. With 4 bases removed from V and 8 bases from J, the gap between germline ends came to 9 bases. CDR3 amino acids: CASSPQGYEQFF. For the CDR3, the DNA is TGTGCCAGCAGCCCTCAGGGCTATGAGCAGTTCTTC. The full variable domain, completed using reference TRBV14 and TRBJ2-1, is EAGVTQFPSHSVIEKGQTVTLRCDPISGHDNLYWYRRVMGKEIKFLLHFVKESKQDESGMPNNRFLAERTGGTYSTLKVQPAELEDSGVYFCASSPQGYEQFFGPGTRLTVL.

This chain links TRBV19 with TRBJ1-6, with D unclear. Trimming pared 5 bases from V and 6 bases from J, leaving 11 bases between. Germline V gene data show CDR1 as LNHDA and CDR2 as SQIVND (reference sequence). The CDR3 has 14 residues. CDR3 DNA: TGTGCCAGTAGTCTACGGACGGGTAATTCACCCCTCCACTTT. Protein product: CASSLRTGNSPLHF.

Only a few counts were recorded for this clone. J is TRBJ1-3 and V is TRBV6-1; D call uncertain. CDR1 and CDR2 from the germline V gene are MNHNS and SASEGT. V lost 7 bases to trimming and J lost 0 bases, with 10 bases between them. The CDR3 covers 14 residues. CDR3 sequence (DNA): TGTGCCAGCAAGAGTGTAGTCTCTGGAAACACCATATATTTT. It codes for CASKSVVSGNTIYF.

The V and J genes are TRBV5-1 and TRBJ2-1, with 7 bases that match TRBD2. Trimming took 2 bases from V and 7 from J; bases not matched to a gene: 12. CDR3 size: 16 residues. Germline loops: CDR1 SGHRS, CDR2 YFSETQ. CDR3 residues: CASSFQVAGESNEQFF. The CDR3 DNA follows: TGCGCCAGCAGCTTCCAGGTAGCGGGTGAGAGTAATGAGCAGTTCTTC.

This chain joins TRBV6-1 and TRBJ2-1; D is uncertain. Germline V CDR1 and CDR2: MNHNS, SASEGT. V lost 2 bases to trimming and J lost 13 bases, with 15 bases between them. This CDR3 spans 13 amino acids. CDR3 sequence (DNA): TGTGCCAGCAGTGAATATGGGCGCCCTGCACAGTTCTTC. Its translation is CASSEYGRPAQFF.

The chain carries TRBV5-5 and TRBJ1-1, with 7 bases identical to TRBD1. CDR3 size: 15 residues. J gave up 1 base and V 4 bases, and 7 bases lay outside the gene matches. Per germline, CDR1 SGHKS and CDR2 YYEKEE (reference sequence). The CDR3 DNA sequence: TGTGCCAGCAGCCCGTGGGACAGACCGAACACTGAAGCTTTCTTT. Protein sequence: CASSPWDRPNTEAFF.

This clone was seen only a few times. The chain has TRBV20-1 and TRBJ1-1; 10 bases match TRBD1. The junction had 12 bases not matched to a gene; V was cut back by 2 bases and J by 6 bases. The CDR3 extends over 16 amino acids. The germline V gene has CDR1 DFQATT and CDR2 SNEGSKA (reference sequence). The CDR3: CSARSPWGQGKAEAFF. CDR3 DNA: TGCAGTGCTAGATCTCCTTGGGGACAGGGGAAGGCTGAAGCTTTCTTT.

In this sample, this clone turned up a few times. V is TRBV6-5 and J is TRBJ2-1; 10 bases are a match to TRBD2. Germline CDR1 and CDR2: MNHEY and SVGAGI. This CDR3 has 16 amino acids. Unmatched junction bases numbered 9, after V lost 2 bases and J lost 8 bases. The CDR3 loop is CASSYPGLAGVYEQFF. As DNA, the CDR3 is TGTGCCAGCAGTTACCCCGGTCTAGCGGGAGTATATGAGCAGTTCTTC.

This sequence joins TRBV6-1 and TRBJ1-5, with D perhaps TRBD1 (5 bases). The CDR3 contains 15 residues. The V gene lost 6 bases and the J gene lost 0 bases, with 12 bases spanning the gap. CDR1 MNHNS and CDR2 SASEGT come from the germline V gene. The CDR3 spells CASRTGQSSNQPQHF. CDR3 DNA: TGTGCCAGCAGAACGGGGCAGAGTAGCAATCAGCCCCAGCATTTT.

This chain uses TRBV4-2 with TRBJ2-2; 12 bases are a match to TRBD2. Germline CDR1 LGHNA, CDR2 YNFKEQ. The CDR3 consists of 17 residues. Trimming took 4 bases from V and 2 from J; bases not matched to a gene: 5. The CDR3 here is CASSLLAGGINTGELFF. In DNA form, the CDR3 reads TGTGCCAGCAGCCTCCTAGCGGGGGGGATCAACACCGGGGAGCTGTTTTTT.

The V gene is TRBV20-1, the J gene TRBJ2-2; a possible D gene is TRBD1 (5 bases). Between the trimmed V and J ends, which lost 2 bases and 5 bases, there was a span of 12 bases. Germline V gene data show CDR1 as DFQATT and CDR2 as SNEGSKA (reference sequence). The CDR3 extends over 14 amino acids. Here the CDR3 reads CSARTDRPTGELFF. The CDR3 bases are TGCAGTGCTAGAACTGACAGACCTACCGGGGAGCTGTTTTTT.

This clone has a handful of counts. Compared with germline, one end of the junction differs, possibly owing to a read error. CDR3 residues: CASSYSPSTEAFF. CDR3 in DNA: TGTGCCAGCAGCTACTCCCCAAGCACTGAAGCTTTCTTT. The genes are TRBV6-5 and TRBJ1-1, with D unclear. CDR1 and CDR2 (germline): MNHEY, SVGAGI. The CDR3 is 13 residues long.

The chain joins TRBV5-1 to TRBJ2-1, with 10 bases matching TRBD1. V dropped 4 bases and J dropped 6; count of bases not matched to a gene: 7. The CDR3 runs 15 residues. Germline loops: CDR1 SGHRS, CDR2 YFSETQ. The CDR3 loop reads CASSPDRGLRNEQFF. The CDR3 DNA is TGCGCCAGCAGCCCAGACAGGGGGCTACGCAATGAGCAGTTCTTC.

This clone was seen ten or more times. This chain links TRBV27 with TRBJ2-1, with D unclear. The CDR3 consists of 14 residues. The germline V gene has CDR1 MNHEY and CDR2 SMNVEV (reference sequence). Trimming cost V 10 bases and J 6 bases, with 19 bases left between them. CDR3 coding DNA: TGTGCCACTAGACCCCTGATGGTACTCAATGAGCAGTTCTTC. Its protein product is CATRPLMVLNEQFF.

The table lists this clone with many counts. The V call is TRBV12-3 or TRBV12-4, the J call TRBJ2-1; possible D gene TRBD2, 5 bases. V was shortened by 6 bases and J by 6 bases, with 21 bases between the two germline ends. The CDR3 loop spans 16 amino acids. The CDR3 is CASSRLLGRTVNEQFF. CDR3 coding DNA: TGTGCCAGCAGCCGCCTACTAGGTAGGACCGTCAATGAGCAGTTCTTC.

The CDR3 here is CSARGTSGASYEQYF. The DNA for the CDR3 is TGCAGTGCTAGGGGGACTAGCGGGGCCTCCTACGAGCAGTACTTC. The chain links TRBV20-1 to TRBJ2-7; 13 bases are shared with TRBD2. The germline gives CDR1 DFQATT, CDR2 SNEGSKA (reference sequence). The CDR3 loop spans 15 amino acids. The J segment lost 0 bases and the V segment lost 3 bases, leaving 2 bases of the junction unmatched.

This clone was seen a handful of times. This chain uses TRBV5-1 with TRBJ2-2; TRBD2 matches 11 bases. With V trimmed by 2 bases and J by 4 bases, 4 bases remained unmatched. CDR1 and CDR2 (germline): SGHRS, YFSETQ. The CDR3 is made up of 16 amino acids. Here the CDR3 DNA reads TGCGCCAGCAGCTTTACTAGCGGGAGAGGCACCGGGGAGCTGTTTTTT. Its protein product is CASSFTSGRGTGELFF. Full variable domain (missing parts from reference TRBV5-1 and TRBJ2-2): KAGVTQTPRYLIKTRGQQVTLSCSPISGHRSVSWYQQTPGQGLQFLFEYFSETQRNKGNFPGRFSGRQFSNSRSEMNVSTLELGDSALYLCASSFTSGRGTGELFFGEGSRLTVL.

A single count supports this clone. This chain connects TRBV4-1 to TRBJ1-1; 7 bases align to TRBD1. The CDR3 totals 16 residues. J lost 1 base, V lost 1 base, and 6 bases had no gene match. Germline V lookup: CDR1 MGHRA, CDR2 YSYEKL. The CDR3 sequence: CASSQGTGGGNTEAFF. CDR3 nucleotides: TGCGCCAGCAGCCAAGGGACAGGAGGCGGGAACACTGAAGCTTTCTTT.

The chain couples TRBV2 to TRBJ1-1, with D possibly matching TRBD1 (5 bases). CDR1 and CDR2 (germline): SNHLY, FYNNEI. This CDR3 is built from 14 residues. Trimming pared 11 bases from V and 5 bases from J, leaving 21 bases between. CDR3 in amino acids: CASLPGGEGTEAFF. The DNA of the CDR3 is TGTGCCTCATTACCGGGGGGGGAGGGTACTGAAGCTTTCTTT.